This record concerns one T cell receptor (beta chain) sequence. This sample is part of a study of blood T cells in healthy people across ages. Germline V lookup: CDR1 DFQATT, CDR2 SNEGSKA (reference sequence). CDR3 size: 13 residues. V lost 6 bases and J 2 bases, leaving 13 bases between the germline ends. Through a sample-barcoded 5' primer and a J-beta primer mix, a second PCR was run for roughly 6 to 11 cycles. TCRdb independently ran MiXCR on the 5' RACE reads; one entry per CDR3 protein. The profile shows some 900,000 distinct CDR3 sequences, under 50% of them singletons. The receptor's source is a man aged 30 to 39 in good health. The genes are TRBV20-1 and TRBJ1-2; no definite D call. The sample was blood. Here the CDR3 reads CSAIGYANYGYTF. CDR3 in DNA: TGCAGTGCCATAGGGTACGCGAACTATGGCTACACCTTC.